The 11 T cell receptor beta chains presented below share a single source sample, sequenced in a study of blood T cell repertoires in COVID-19. Measured with immunoSEQ multiplex PCR; TCRdb has only the in-frame clones, and not every one. The table lists 200,000 to 250,000 clones, roughly 85% of them singletons. The sample consisted of peripheral blood. The receptor source for this set is a woman of 80 years or more with acute or convalescent COVID-19.

This chain uses TRBV18 with TRBJ1-3; TRBD1 is a possible D gene (5 bases). Trimming cost V 1 base and J 4 bases, with 17 bases left between them. The CDR3 is 17 residues long. Germline loops: CDR1 KGHSH, CDR2 LQKENI. The CDR3 DNA is TGTGCCAGCTCACCACTTCAGGGATCCCTAAAGGGAAACACCATATATTTT. Its protein is CASSPLQGSLKGNTIYF.

The V call is TRBV9, the J call TRBJ2-2; 9 nucleotides match TRBD1. CDR1 SGDLS and CDR2 YYNGEE come from the germline V gene. The V gene end was trimmed by 5 bases and the J gene end by 0 bases; junction bases not matched to a gene: 5. This CDR3 is built from 16 residues. The CDR3 reads CASRTGGFANTGELFF. Written as DNA, the CDR3 is TGTGCCAGCAGGACAGGGGGGTTCGCGAACACCGGGGAGCTGTTTTTT. The entire variable domain, with the rest obtained from reference TRBV9 and TRBJ2-2, is as follows: DSGVTQTPKHLITATGQRVTLRCSPRSGDLSVYWYQQSLDQGLQFLIQYYNGEERAKGNILERFSAQQFPDLHSELNLSSLELGDSALYFCASRTGGFANTGELFFGEGSRLTVL.

V gene TRBV3-1 (or the pseudogene TRBV3-2) combines with J gene TRBJ1-1; maybe TRBD1 (6 bases). CDR3 length equals 14 residues. Germline V lookup: CDR1 LGHDT, CDR2 YNNKEL (reference sequence). The germline V and J ends were trimmed by 4 bases and 6 bases, with 15 bases remaining between them. Here the CDR3 DNA reads TGTGCCAGCAGCCCCCTAAGGGGGGGAGCTGAAGCTTTCTTT. Translating it yields CASSPLRGGAEAFF.

The CDR3: CAIRETGGATEAFF. The CDR3 nucleotides read TGTGCCATCAGGGAGACAGGGGGGGCCACTGAAGCTTTCTTT. This chain connects TRBV10-3 to TRBJ1-1; 9 bases align to TRBD1. The CDR3 has 14 residues. Germline CDR1 reads ENHRY; CDR2 reads SYGVKD. The trim removed 6 bases at V and 4 bases at J, leaving 6 bases unmatched.

This clone has just a few counts. The chain is built from TRBV6-5 and TRBJ1-5; 9 nucleotides agree with TRBD1. This CDR3 has 14 amino acids. The germline V gene encodes CDR1 MNHEY and CDR2 SVGAGI. The J segment lost 5 bases and the V segment lost 6 bases, leaving 5 bases of the junction unmatched. In DNA form, the CDR3 reads TGTGCCAGCAGGGTAACAGGGGGCGATCAGCCCCAGCATTTT. This codes for CASRVTGGDQPQHF.

The J gene is TRBJ1-1, the V gene TRBV11-3; TRBD1 matches 10 bases. The length of the CDR3 is 14 residues. With V trimmed by 0 bases and J by 10 bases, 5 bases remained unmatched. Germline V gives CDR1 SGHNT, CDR2 YENEEA. CDR3 sequence: CASSLEPGQGVAFF. The DNA of the CDR3 is TGTGCCAGCAGCTTAGAGCCCGGACAGGGGGTAGCTTTCTTT.

The chain couples TRBV2 to TRBJ2-1; perhaps TRBD1 as D (5 bases). Trimming shortened V by 6 bases and J by 14 bases, and 29 bases separated the two germline ends. Germline lookup yields CDR1 SNHLY and CDR2 FYNNEI. This CDR3 spans 16 amino acids. CDR3 sequence reads: CASSQAWFQGTMSKFF. The CDR3 region has the DNA TGTGCCAGCAGCCAAGCCTGGTTTCAGGGTACAATGAGCAAGTTCTTC.

The J gene is TRBJ2-1, the V gene TRBV10-3; 8 bases match TRBD2. Germline CDR1 and CDR2: ENHRY and SYGVKD. There are 17 residues in the CDR3. With 6 bases clipped from V and 0 bases from J, the junction kept 10 bases outside the gene matches. The CDR3 nucleotides are TGTGCCATCAGCCCCGGGGAGCGGGGGAGCTCCTACAATGAGCAGTTCTTC. Its protein is CAISPGERGSSYNEQFF.

This sequence joins TRBV27 and TRBJ2-7; TRBD1 matches at 8 bases. Germline CDR1 is MNHEY and CDR2 is SMNVEV (reference sequence). Trimming removed 3 bases from V and 4 bases from J; junction bases left unmatched: 8. This CDR3 spans 15 amino acids. For the CDR3, the DNA is TGTGCCAGCAGTTTGGCAGGGGGCGAATTTTACGAGCAGTACTTC. This translates into CASSLAGGEFYEQYF.

This chain links TRBV19 with TRBJ1-1; D may be TRBD1 (5 bases). Trimming removed 9 bases from V and 8 bases from J, with 13 bases in between. Germline CDR1 reads LNHDA; CDR2 reads SQIVND (reference sequence). The CDR3 extends over 11 amino acids. The CDR3 DNA sequence: TGTGCCAGCGAAAGGGGTCCCGAAGCTTTCTTT. Amino acids: CASERGPEAFF.

DNA of the CDR3: TGTGCCAGCAACCCGGGGAGATCTGGAAACACCATATATTTT. It encodes CASNPGRSGNTIYF. The chain couples TRBV6-5 to TRBJ1-3; the D is unclear. V was shortened by 7 bases and J by 1 base, with 11 bases between the two germline ends. CDR1 MNHEY and CDR2 SVGAGI come from the germline V gene. CDR3 length: 14 residues.